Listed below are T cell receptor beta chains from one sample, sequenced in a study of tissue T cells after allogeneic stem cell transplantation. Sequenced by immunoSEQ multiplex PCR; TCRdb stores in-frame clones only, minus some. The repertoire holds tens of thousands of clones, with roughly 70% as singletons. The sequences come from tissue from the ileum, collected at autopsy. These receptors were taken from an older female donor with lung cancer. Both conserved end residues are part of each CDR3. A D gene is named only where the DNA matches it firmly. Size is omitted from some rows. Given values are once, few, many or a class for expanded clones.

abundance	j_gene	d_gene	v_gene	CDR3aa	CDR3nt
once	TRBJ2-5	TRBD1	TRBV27	CASRRGQGALKTQYF	TGTGCCAGCAGACGCGGACAGGGGGCTCTCAAGACCCAGTACTTC
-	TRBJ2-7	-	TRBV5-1	CASSLNKQEQYF	TGCGCCAGCAGCTTGAACAAGCAAGAGCAGTACTTC
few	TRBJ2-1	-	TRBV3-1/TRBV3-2	CASSQGAGPLNEQFF	TGTGCCAGCAGCCAAGGGGCAGGACCCCTCAATGAGCAGTTCTTC
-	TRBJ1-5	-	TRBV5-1	CASSIGGNQPQHF	TGCGCCAGCAGCATCGGGGGAAATCAGCCCCAGCATTTT
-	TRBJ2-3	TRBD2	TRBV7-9	CASSLAAGGPSTQYF	TGTGCCAGCAGCTTAGCTGCGGGAGGGCCAAGCACGCAGTATTTT
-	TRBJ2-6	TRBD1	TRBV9	CASSSQDGTGIVRSGANVLTF	TGTGCCAGCAGCTCACAAGATGGGACAGGGATCGTCAGGTCTGGGGCCAACGTCCTGACTTTC
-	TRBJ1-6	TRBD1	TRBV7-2	CASSLDRATYNSPLHF	TGTGCCAGCAGCCTAGACAGGGCTACCTATAATTCACCCCTCCACTTT
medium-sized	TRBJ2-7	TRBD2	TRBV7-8	CASSLVGGSGRALGEQYF	TGTGCCAGCAGCTTAGTCGGGGGTAGCGGGAGGGCCCTCGGCGAGCAGTACTTC
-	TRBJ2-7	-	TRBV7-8	CASSGGVQAEQYF	TGTGCCAGCAGCGGAGGGGTTCAGGCGGAGCAGTACTTC
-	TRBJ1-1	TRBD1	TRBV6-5	CASSSGQVRAEAFF	TGTGCCAGCAGTTCTGGACAGGTCCGAGCTGAAGCTTTCTTT
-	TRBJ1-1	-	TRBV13	CASSSVFTGFNPEAFF	TGTGCCAGCAGCTCAGTCTTTACAGGGTTTAACCCTGAAGCTTTCTTT
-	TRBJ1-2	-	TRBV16	CASSLRASFGYGYTF	TGTGCCAGCAGCCTCAGAGCCTCATTTGGCTATGGCTACACCTTC
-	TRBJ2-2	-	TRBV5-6	CASSLSEFGELFF	TGTGCCAGCAGCTTGAGCGAATTTGGGGAGCTGTTTTTT
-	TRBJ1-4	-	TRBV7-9	CASSTGTATNEKLFF	TGTGCCAGCAGCACGGGGACGGCAACTAATGAAAAACTGTTTTTT
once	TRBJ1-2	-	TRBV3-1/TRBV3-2	CASSQMFAFNYGYTF	TGTGCCAGCAGCCAAATGTTCGCATTTAACTATGGCTACACCTTC
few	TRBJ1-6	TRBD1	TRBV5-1	CASSFGDRGLRSPLHF	TGCGCCAGCAGCTTCGGGGACAGGGGGCTTCGATCACCCCTCCACTTT
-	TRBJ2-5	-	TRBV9	CASSVGGARETQYF	TGTGCCAGCAGCGTAGGGGGGGCTAGAGAGACCCAGTACTTC
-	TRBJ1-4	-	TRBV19	CASSLHHRVLNEKLFF	TGTGCCAGTAGTCTTCACCACAGGGTACTTAATGAAAAACTGTTTTTT
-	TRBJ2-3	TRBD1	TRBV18	CASSLLTGIGTDTQYF	TGTGCCAGCTCACTCCTGACAGGGATCGGCACAGATACGCAGTATTTT
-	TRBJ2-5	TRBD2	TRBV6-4	CASNDRASGGTTSDATQYF	TGTGCCAGCAATGACCGGGCTAGCGGGGGGACTACGTCTGACGCGACCCAGTACTTC
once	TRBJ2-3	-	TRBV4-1	CASSQEGAETFTDTQYF	TGCGCCAGCAGCCAAGAGGGAGCGGAGACTTTCACAGATACGCAGTATTTT
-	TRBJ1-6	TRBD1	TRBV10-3	CAISGTGYNSPLHF	TGTGCCATCAGTGGGACAGGGTATAATTCACCCCTCCACTTT
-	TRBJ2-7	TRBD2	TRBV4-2	CASSPPGLAGREQYF	TGTGCCAGCAGCCCCCCGGGACTAGCGGGTCGGGAGCAGTACTTC
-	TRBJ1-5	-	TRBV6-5	CASSLAGESNQPQHF	TGTGCCAGCAGTTTGGCCGGGGAAAGCAATCAGCCCCAGCATTTT
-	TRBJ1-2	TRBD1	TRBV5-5	CASSFQGATEQHGYTF	TGTGCCAGCAGCTTCCAGGGGGCGACTGAGCAACATGGCTACACCTTC
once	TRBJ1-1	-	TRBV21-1	CARRGFEFCDTEAFF	TGTGCCAGGAGGGGGTTTGAATTTTGTGACACTGAAGCTTTCTTT
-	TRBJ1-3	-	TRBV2	CASSGQGILNTIYF	TGTGCCAGCAGCGGGCAGGGGATTCTGAACACCATATATTTT
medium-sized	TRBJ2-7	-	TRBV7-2	CASSFGRSGEQYF	TGTGCCAGCAGCTTTGGCAGGTCGGGCGAGCAGTACTTC